The next 8 T cell receptor beta chains were all read from a single sample in a study of STAT5B mutations in CD4+ large granular lymphocyte leukemia. Profiled with immunoSEQ multiplex PCR; TCRdb holds only in-frame clones, not every one. The data hold around 48,000 clones, with approximately 70% observed a single time. The sample taken for sequencing was CD4+ T cells from blood buffy coats. These receptors were taken from a human donor in good health.

This chain joins TRBV5-4 and TRBJ2-1; D uncertain. The CDR3 extends over 14 amino acids. Germline V CDR1 and CDR2: SGHNT, YYREEE (reference sequence). The germline V and J ends were trimmed by 3 bases and 5 bases, with 12 bases remaining between them. CDR3 amino acids: CASSSPVVDNEQFF. CDR3 nucleotides: TGTGCCAGCAGCTCCCCGGTCGTGGACAATGAGCAGTTCTTC. Looking up the rest from reference TRBV5-4 and TRBJ2-1 gives the full variable domain: ETGVTQSPTHLIKTRGQQVTLRCSSQSGHNTVSWYQQALGQGPQFIFQYYREEENGRGNFPPRFSGLQFPNYSSELNVNALELDDSALYLCASSSPVVDNEQFFGPGTRLTVL.

The rearrangement links TRBV30 to TRBJ1-2; D uncertain. The CDR3 has 12 residues. Germline-derived CDR1 and CDR2 are GTSNPN and SVGIG (reference sequence). V was clipped by 2 bases and J by 7 bases, with 11 bases between them. The chain's CDR3 is CAWSPLTRGYTF. CDR3 coding DNA: TGTGCCTGGAGTCCCCTGACCCGTGGCTACACCTTC. The whole variable domain, remainder taken from reference TRBV30 and TRBJ1-2, is SQTIHQWPATLVQPVGSPLSLECTVEGTSNPNLYWYRQAAGRGLQLLFYSVGIGQISSEVPQNLSASRPQDRQFILSSKKLLLSDSGFYLCAWSPLTRGYTFGSGTRLTVV.

V usage is TRBV7-3 and J usage is TRBJ2-5, with D perhaps being TRBD1 or TRBD2 (5 bases each). The length of the CDR3 is 13 residues. The germline CDR1 and CDR2 sequences are SGHTA and FQGTGA. The ends were cut back, 4 bases at V and 5 bases at J, with 11 bases in the middle. The CDR3 is CASSSRGGETQYF. CDR3 DNA: TGTGCCAGCAGCTCTAGGGGCGGGGAGACCCAGTACTTC.

This sequence joins TRBV7-9 and TRBJ2-7; 8 nucleotides align to TRBD2. J was trimmed by 6 bases and V by 4 bases; bases with no gene match: 11. This CDR3 spans 15 amino acids. The germline gives CDR1 SEHNR, CDR2 FQNEAQ (reference sequence). The DNA for the CDR3 is TGTGCCAGCAGCTGGGGGCCGGGACTAGTCTCCGAGCAGTACTTC. It yields the protein CASSWGPGLVSEQYF.

This chain links TRBV7-9 with TRBJ1-1; 11 positions agree with TRBD1. V was pared by 5 bases and J by 2 bases, with 10 bases of the junction left unmatched. Looked up from germline, CDR1 is SEHNR and CDR2 is FQNEAQ (reference sequence). This CDR3 is built from 17 residues. Written as DNA, the CDR3 is TGTGCCAGCAGCCGCGGGACAGGGGGATCGGGAAACACTGAAGCTTTCTTT. Translation gives CASSRGTGGSGNTEAFF.

The chain has TRBV29-1 and TRBJ2-3, with D maybe TRBD1 (6 bases). This CDR3 is 12 amino acids long. The germline V gene encodes CDR1 SQVTM and CDR2 ANQGSEA. With 5 bases removed from V and 3 bases from J, the gap between germline ends came to 9 bases. The CDR3 here is CSVRQGTDTQYF. CDR3 nucleotides: TGCAGCGTTCGCCAGGGGACAGATACGCAGTATTTT.

V usage is TRBV6-6 and J usage is TRBJ1-5; unclear D gene. Trimming shortened V by 7 bases and J by 4 bases, and 17 bases separated the two germline ends. The CDR3 contains 15 residues. Germline CDR1 MNHNY, CDR2 SVGAGI (reference sequence). For the CDR3, the DNA is TGTGCCAGCATAGAAGGGTCCGGGTTTAATCAGCCCCAGCATTTT. Residues: CASIEGSGFNQPQHF.

This clone was seen a handful of times. The chain uses TRBV29-1 and TRBJ2-2; D not resolved. There are 11 residues in the CDR3. Germline values: CDR1 SQVTM, CDR2 ANQGSEA. The germline V and J ends were trimmed by 7 bases and 1 base, with 4 bases remaining between them. In nucleotides, the CDR3 is TGCAGCGGCGGGAACACCGGGGAGCTGTTTTTT. Residues: CSGGNTGELFF.